A single TCR beta chain is shown here with its context. The sample is drawn from a study of blood T cell repertoires in COVID-19. Study overall: Specimens from acute and convalescent COVID-19 originated in the United States, Italy and Spain. From T cells, B-cell-depleted T cells, or PBMCs came the material, which was cDNA or gDNA.

Authors' analysis steps: Reference gene primers were amplified, and this amplification served to estimate nucleated cell counts. Sequencing was performed with immunoSEQ multiplex PCR; in TCRdb, only in-frame clones are kept and a portion is missing. V and J calls plus clone size are reproduced from that table; the DNA served to infer D and trimming. Here the sample spans 150,000 to 200,000 clones, just under 90% being singletons. The Seattle patients joined while their infection was active and were tracked longitudinally afterward. The germline V and J ends were trimmed by 3 bases and 4 bases, with 15 bases remaining between them. Germline V gene data show CDR1 as LNHDA and CDR2 as SQIVND (reference sequence). The CDR3 loop spans 15 amino acids.

The chain combines TRBV19 with TRBJ1-1; D may be TRBD1 (5 bases). This sequence originates from a woman between 70 and 85 years old with COVID-19, enrolled during active disease. Material for sequencing was peripheral blood. This chain's CDR3 is CASSIKTAYGTEAFF. The CDR3 nucleotides read TGTGCCAGTAGTATTAAGACAGCCTACGGCACTGAAGCTTTCTTT.